Each of the 21 T cell receptor beta chains below was sequenced from the same sample in a study of T cell clusters in autoimmune cytopenias. Each sample's input was approximately 270 ng genomic DNA, 35,000 to 40,000 genome equivalents. TRB rearrangements were amplified by touch-down multiplex PCR with mixed TRB-A/B primers. From the multiplex PCR reads, TCRdb lists one entry per CDR3 protein and no DNA. Recorded for this sample: more than 12,000 distinct CDR3 sequences. The same specimen was also included in a second study, on T cell repertoires in aging, cancer and after chemotherapy.

Sequencing was done on a sample of peripheral blood. The receptors stem from a human donor in good health.

The gene calls are TRBV19 and TRBJ1-1. The germline V gene encodes CDR1 LNHDA and CDR2 SQIVND (reference sequence). The CDR3 length is 11 residues. The CDR3 loop is CASSIRVKAFF. The whole variable domain, filled in from reference TRBV19 and TRBJ1-1, reads DGGITQSPKYLFRKEGQNVTLSCEQNLNHDAMYWYRQDPGQGLRLIYYSQIVNDFQKGDIAEGYSVSREKKESFPLTVTSAQKNPTAFYLCASSIRVKAFFGQGTRLTVV.

The J gene is TRBJ1-6, the V gene TRBV27; TCRdb calls TRBD1, which cannot be checked without DNA. CDR1 and CDR2 (germline): MNHEY, SMNVEV (reference sequence). The CDR3 has 14 amino acids. The CDR3 reads CASRQGSWSSPLHF.

The chain employs TRBV27 and TRBJ2-1. This CDR3 comprises 14 residues. Per germline, CDR1 MNHEY and CDR2 SMNVEV (reference sequence). The chain's CDR3 is CASRPKSSYNEQFF.

This chain links TRBV6-5 with TRBJ2-7; TCRdb lists TRBD1, though no DNA is available to test this call. CDR1 MNHEY and CDR2 SVGAGI come from the germline V gene. CDR3 length equals 16 residues. CDR3 region: CASSYSTTGAGYEQYF.

The chain uses TRBV18 and TRBJ2-5; the TRBD1 assignment by TCRdb is unverifiable without DNA. This CDR3 has 14 residues. CDR1 is KGHSH and CDR2 is LQKENI in the germline V gene. CDR3: CASSPGTGGQTQYF. The whole variable domain, remainder taken from reference TRBV18 and TRBJ2-5, is NAGVMQNPRHLVRRRGQEARLRCSPMKGHSHVYWYRQLPEEGLKFMVYLQKENIIDESGMPKERFSAEFPKEGPSILRIQQVVRGDSAAYFCASSPGTGGQTQYFGPGTRLLVL.

This clonotype registers medium-sized by frequency. The chain carries TRBV11-1 and TRBJ2-3. Germline values: CDR1 SGHAT, CDR2 FQDESV (reference sequence). The CDR3 runs to 11 residues. The chain's CDR3 is CASSATDTQYF.

The chain links TRBV5-1 to TRBJ2-3; TCRdb gives TRBD1 as the D gene, but with no DNA this cannot be confirmed. CDR1 and CDR2 (germline): SGHRS, YFSETQ. This CDR3 has 15 residues. CDR3 sequence: CASSLEGVRLDTQYF. Full variable domain (rest looked up from reference TRBV5-1 and TRBJ2-3): KAGVTQTPRYLIKTRGQQVTLSCSPISGHRSVSWYQQTPGQGLQFLFEYFSETQRNKGNFPGRFSGRQFSNSRSEMNVSTLELGDSALYLCASSLEGVRLDTQYFGPGTRLTVL.

The chain is built from TRBV27 and TRBJ2-7; TCRdb calls TRBD1, which cannot be checked without DNA. There are 13 residues in the CDR3. Germline V lookup: CDR1 MNHEY, CDR2 SMNVEV (reference sequence). CDR3 loop: CASSSRRGHEQYF.

This clonotype registers medium-sized by frequency. The rearrangement uses TRBV29-1 and TRBJ2-5; TCRdb proposes TRBD2, but this gene call is untestable without DNA. This CDR3 is built from 16 residues. Germline CDR1 SQVTM, CDR2 ANQGSEA. CDR3 in amino acids: CSVLGLAGVDKGTQYF.

The chain carries TRBV6-5 and TRBJ2-7; TCRdb's D gene call, TRBD1, goes unchecked for lack of DNA. This CDR3 contains 13 residues. Per the germline V gene, CDR1 is MNHEY and CDR2 is SVGAGI. The CDR3 sequence is CASSFGTRREQYF.

This chain connects TRBV5-4 to TRBJ2-5; TCRdb's D call of TRBD2 is untestable without DNA. Germline V CDR1 and CDR2: SGHNT, YYREEE (reference sequence). The CDR3 covers 16 residues. CDR3 amino acids: CASSSASGSRQETQYF. The full variable domain, in which reference TRBV5-4 and TRBJ2-5 provide the parts outside the CDR3, is ETGVTQSPTHLIKTRGQQVTLRCSSQSGHNTVSWYQQALGQGPQFIFQYYREEENGRGNFPPRFSGLQFPNYSSELNVNALELDDSALYLCASSSASGSRQETQYFGPGTRLLVL.

The rearrangement uses TRBV5-1 and TRBJ2-1; TCRdb outputs TRBD1, but without DNA this stays unchecked. The CDR3 runs to 14 residues. Germline CDR1 reads SGHRS; CDR2 reads YFSETQ. CDR3 in amino acids: CASSLGQGRDEQFF.

The CDR3 is CASSYSSDSTDTQYF. The chain combines TRBV6-2 or TRBV6-3 with TRBJ2-3. CDR3 size: 15 residues. Germline V gene data show CDR1 as MNHEY and CDR2 as SVGEGT.

This CDR3 is CASSPTTPWEQYF. The genes are TRBV18 and TRBJ2-7. CDR3 size: 13 residues. Germline CDR1 KGHSH, CDR2 LQKENI. The full variable domain, in which reference TRBV18 and TRBJ2-7 provide the parts outside the CDR3, is NAGVMQNPRHLVRRRGQEARLRCSPMKGHSHVYWYRQLPEEGLKFMVYLQKENIIDESGMPKERFSAEFPKEGPSILRIQQVVRGDSAAYFCASSPTTPWEQYFGPGTRLTVT.

This chain uses TRBV18 with TRBJ2-1; TCRdb calls TRBD2, which cannot be checked without DNA. Germline CDR1 reads KGHSH; CDR2 reads LQKENI. The CDR3 runs to 15 residues. The CDR3 here is CATSDPGTSGNEQFF.

By frequency, this clonotype is medium-sized (0.01 to 0.1%). The gene calls are TRBV19 and TRBJ2-3; without DNA, the TCRdb call of TRBD1 cannot be checked. Germline V gives CDR1 LNHDA, CDR2 SQIVND (reference sequence). The CDR3 loop spans 14 amino acids. The CDR3 is CASSRAGFRDTQYF.

CDR3 protein: CASSEYPGQGQFF. The V and J genes are TRBV6-1 and TRBJ2-1; TCRdb gives TRBD1 as the D gene, but with no DNA this cannot be confirmed. The CDR3 has 13 amino acids. The germline CDR1 and CDR2 sequences are MNHNS and SASEGT.

This clonotype is labeled medium-sized based on frequency. This chain uses TRBV29-1 with TRBJ2-7. CDR1 is SQVTM, CDR2 ANQGSEA, per germline. The CDR3 extends over 12 amino acids. CDR3 residues: CSVEAGTNEQYF.

The chain uses TRBV7-9 and TRBJ2-1; TCRdb's assignment of TRBD2 cannot be checked, as there is no DNA. The CDR3 totals 16 residues. Germline V gives CDR1 SEHNR, CDR2 FQNEAQ (reference sequence). The CDR3 reads CASSPSLAGGDNEQFF. Together with reference TRBV7-9 and TRBJ2-1, the CDR3 gives the full variable domain: DTGVSQNPRHKITKRGQNVTFRCDPISEHNRLYWYRQTLGQGPEFLTYFQNEAQLEKSRLLSDRFSAERPKGSFSTLEIQRTEQGDSAMYLCASSPSLAGGDNEQFFGPGTRLTVL.

Judged by frequency, this clonotype is medium-sized. The chain couples TRBV11-1 to TRBJ2-7; TCRdb lists TRBD1, though no DNA is available to test this call. The CDR3 loop spans 14 amino acids. Germline V lookup: CDR1 SGHAT, CDR2 FQDESV (reference sequence). The CDR3 here is CASSPRDRAYEQYF.

This chain links TRBV13 with TRBJ2-1; absent DNA, TCRdb's TRBD2 call cannot be checked. Germline loops: CDR1 PRHDT, CDR2 FYEKMQ (reference sequence). The CDR3 consists of 14 residues. CDR3 in amino acids: CASSSRLAGNEQFF.